Presented here are 11 T cell receptor beta chains from one specimen sequenced in a study of shared clonotypes between healthy human individuals. Generated by immunoSEQ multiplex PCR, the TCRdb table keeps only in-frame clones and is missing some. The repertoire holds roughly 650,000 clones, with around 97% as singletons. Sequencing used naive CD4+ T cells sorted from blood. Regarding subset: CD45RA+ positively selected. Source of these receptors: a young woman in good health.

This chain connects TRBV28 to TRBJ2-7; 7 bases agree with TRBD2. V lost 0 bases and J lost 5; bases outside the gene matches: 19. Germline V gives CDR1 MDHEN, CDR2 SYDVKM. The CDR3 is 19 amino acids. The DNA for the CDR3 is TGTGCCAGCAGTTTATGGGCCGGTTTTGGCGGGAGAAATATGAACGAGCAGTACTTC. The encoded protein is CASSLWAGFGGRNMNEQYF.

V usage is TRBV27 and J usage is TRBJ2-7; D not resolved. The germline V gene encodes CDR1 MNHEY and CDR2 SMNVEV (reference sequence). The V end lost 2 bases, the J end lost 1 base, and 9 bases lay between the germline ends. This CDR3 spans 14 amino acids. CDR3: CASSLTQESYEQYF. Written as DNA, the CDR3 is TGTGCCAGCAGTTTAACGCAGGAGTCCTACGAGCAGTACTTC.

The chain links TRBV6-5 to TRBJ1-2; D ambiguous. CDR3 length: 15 residues. The V end was cut by 5 bases, the J end by 2 bases, with 15 bases between. Germline V lookup: CDR1 MNHEY, CDR2 SVGAGI. The CDR3 loop reads CASSPTDQKNYGYTF. As DNA, the CDR3 is TGTGCCAGCAGTCCTACAGATCAAAAAAACTATGGCTACACCTTC.

The V call is TRBV11-2, the J call TRBJ2-3; no firm D call. The CDR3 is 14 residues long. CDR1 is SGHAT and CDR2 is FQNNGV in the germline V gene. The ends were cut back, 3 bases at V and 0 bases at J, with 7 bases in the middle. The CDR3 coding sequence is TGTGCCAGCAGCTTCTGGATTAGCACAGATACGCAGTATTTT. Residues: CASSFWISTDTQYF.

V usage is TRBV2 and J usage is TRBJ1-3; a possible D gene is TRBD1 (6 bases). V was pared by 3 bases and J by 5 bases, with 11 bases between. CDR1 and CDR2 from the germline V gene are SNHLY and FYNNEI. This CDR3 contains 14 residues. In DNA, the CDR3 is TGTGCCAGCAGTGAGGACAGTATAAGAAACACCATATATTTT. It translates to CASSEDSIRNTIYF. Combining the CDR3 with reference TRBV2 and TRBJ1-3 gives the whole variable domain EPEVTQTPSHQVTQMGQEVILRCVPISNHLYFYWYRQILGQKVEFLVSFYNNEISEKSEIFDDQFSVERPDGSNFTLKIRSTKLEDSAMYFCASSEDSIRNTIYFGEGSWLTVV.

The chain links TRBV2 to TRBJ2-7, with 8 bases fitting TRBD1. Germline CDR1 is SNHLY and CDR2 is FYNNEI. The CDR3 spans 13 residues. Trimming cost V 9 bases and J 5 bases; bases outside gene matches: 9. The CDR3 bases are TGTGCCAGTGGGGGACAGGCTCGGAACGAGCAGTACTTC. This sequence encodes CASGGQARNEQYF.

The gene calls are TRBV11-2 and TRBJ2-1, with a tentative D call TRBD2 (6 bases). The germline CDR1 and CDR2 sequences are SGHAT and FQNNGV. The CDR3 is made up of 17 amino acids. V was clipped by 1 base and J by 4 bases, with 17 bases between them. The CDR3, as DNA: TGTGCCAGCAGCTTAGCCCTCGGTCGGGGGAGGTACAATGAGCAGTTCTTC. It specifies CASSLALGRGRYNEQFF.

This clone was counted once. The V and J genes are TRBV6-5 and TRBJ2-7, with D perhaps TRBD1 or TRBD2 (6 bases each). CDR1 MNHEY and CDR2 SVGAGI come from the germline V gene. The CDR3 sequence is 14 residues long. V was pared by 2 bases and J by 0 bases, with 8 bases between. The CDR3 loop is CASSYRGDSYEQYF. In DNA form, the CDR3 reads TGTGCCAGCAGTTACAGGGGGGACTCCTACGAGCAGTACTTC.

The V gene is TRBV7-3, the J gene TRBJ2-2; 7 nucleotides line up with TRBD1. V was pared by 1 base and J by 5 bases, with 19 bases of the junction left unmatched. CDR1 and CDR2 (germline): SGHTA, FQGTGA. The CDR3 has 20 residues. The CDR3 nucleotides are TGTGCCAGCAGCTTAAGTAAGGGGGACAGCCAATCCCCGGATACCGGGGAGCTGTTTTTT. Protein: CASSLSKGDSQSPDTGELFF. The complete variable domain, with remaining parts taken from reference TRBV7-3 and TRBJ2-2, reads GAGVSQTPSNKVTEKGKYVELRCDPISGHTALYWYRQSLGQGPEFLIYFQGTGAADDSGLPNDRFFAVRPEGSVSTLKIQRTERGDSAVYLCASSLSKGDSQSPDTGELFFGEGSRLTVL.

This clone is a singleton in its sample. The chain employs TRBV29-1 and TRBJ2-1; 7 bases match TRBD2. Losses at the gene ends were 6 bases for V and 3 bases for J; bases not matched to a gene: 11. The CDR3 loop spans 15 amino acids. Germline V CDR1 and CDR2: SQVTM, ANQGSEA. CDR3 region: CSVPGRAGDYNEQFF. The CDR3 coding sequence is TGCAGCGTCCCCGGCCGCGCGGGAGACTACAATGAGCAGTTCTTC.

The CDR3 DNA reads as TGTGCCAGCAGTCTAAAGACCCACCACAATGAGCAGTTCTTC. This codes for CASSLKTHHNEQFF. The chain couples TRBV6-1 to TRBJ2-1; D is uncertain. CDR3 length equals 14 residues. V was clipped by 5 bases and J by 5 bases, with 13 bases between them. Germline loops: CDR1 MNHNS, CDR2 SASEGT.